A single sample is the source of the 2 T cell receptor beta chains below, sequenced in a study of T cells expressing NK-cell markers. TCRdb re-analyzed the 5' RACE reads; it lists each CDR3 protein once, without DNA. Here the sample table reports 400,000 to 550,000 distinct CDR3 sequences. The sequencing input was blood T cells: a sorted CD56 or NKG2C T cell subset, CD4+ or CD8+ T cells, or bulk PBMC T cells (not recorded which). The receptor source for this set is a woman aged 18-69 years in good health.

The rearrangement joins TRBV5-1 to TRBJ2-7; checking the TCRdb D call of TRBD2 is not possible without DNA. CDR3 length: 13 amino acids. The V gene's germline CDR1 is SGHRS and CDR2 YFSETQ. CDR3 residues: CAGAGRRSYEQYF. The full variable domain, completed using reference TRBV5-1 and TRBJ2-7, is KAGVTQTPRYLIKTRGQQVTLSCSPISGHRSVSWYQQTPGQGLQFLFEYFSETQRNKGNFPGRFSGRQFSNSRSEMNVSTLELGDSALYLCAGAGRRSYEQYFGPGTRLTVT.

The chain has TRBV12-3 or TRBV12-4 and TRBJ2-2; the D call from TCRdb, TRBD1, cannot be confirmed without DNA. CDR3 length equals 15 residues. Here the CDR3 reads CASSKNGQTHGELFF.